This TCR beta chain was identified in a study of shared clonotypes between healthy human individuals. Study results and caveats: Naive CD4 clonotypes were shared across several donors at approximately 5.3%.

The CDR3 totals 16 residues. Trimming at V came to 0 bases and at J to 0 bases, leaving 2 bases not matched to a gene. The germline CDR1 and CDR2 sequences are SGHRS and YFSETQ. A note on this clone: What it binds is unknown.

The assay was immunoSEQ multiplex PCR, and TCRdb's table has in-frame clones only and misses some. The data hold roughly 2.5 million clones, with more than 80% observed a single time. The clonotype originates from a man aged 18 to 29 in good health. The rearrangement uses TRBV5-1 and TRBJ2-1, with 8 bases aligning to TRBD2. The sample consisted of naive CD4+ T cells sorted from blood. This sample's subset: CD45RA+ positively selected. This CDR3 reads CASSLGGTSSYNEQFF. The CDR3 region has the DNA TGCGCCAGCAGCTTGGGCGGGACTAGCTCCTACAATGAGCAGTTCTTC.